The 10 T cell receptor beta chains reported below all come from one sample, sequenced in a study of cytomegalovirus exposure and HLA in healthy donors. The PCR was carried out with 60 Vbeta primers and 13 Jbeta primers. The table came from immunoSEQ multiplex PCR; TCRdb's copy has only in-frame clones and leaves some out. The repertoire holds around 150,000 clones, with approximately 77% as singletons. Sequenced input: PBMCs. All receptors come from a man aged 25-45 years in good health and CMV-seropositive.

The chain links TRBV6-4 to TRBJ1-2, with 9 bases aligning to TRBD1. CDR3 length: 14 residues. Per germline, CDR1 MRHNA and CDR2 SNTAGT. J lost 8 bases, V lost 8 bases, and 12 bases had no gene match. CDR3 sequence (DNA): TGTGCCAGCCAAGACCAACAGGGGGCCGGGGGCTACACCTTC. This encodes CASQDQQGAGGYTF.

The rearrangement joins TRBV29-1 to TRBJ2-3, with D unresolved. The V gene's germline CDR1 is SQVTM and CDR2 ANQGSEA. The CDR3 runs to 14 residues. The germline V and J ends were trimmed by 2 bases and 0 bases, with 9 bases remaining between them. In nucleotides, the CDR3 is TGCAGCGTTGAACCGTCACAAAGCACAGATACGCAGTATTTT. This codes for CSVEPSQSTDTQYF.

The CDR3 sequence is CASSQARGVTNEQFF. The CDR3 DNA reads as TGTGCCAGCAGCCAAGCCAGGGGGGTTACGAATGAGCAGTTCTTC. The chain employs TRBV4-2 and TRBJ2-1; D may be TRBD1 (7 bases). Germline V gene lookup returns CDR1 LGHNA and CDR2 YNFKEQ. The V end was cut by 1 base, the J end by 7 bases, with 14 bases between. The CDR3 extends over 15 amino acids.

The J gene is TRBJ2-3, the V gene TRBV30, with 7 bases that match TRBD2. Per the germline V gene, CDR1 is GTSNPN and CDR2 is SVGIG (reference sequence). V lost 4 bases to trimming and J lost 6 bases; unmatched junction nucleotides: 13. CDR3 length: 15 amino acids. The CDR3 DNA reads TGTGCCTGGACCATGATAGGACTAGAAAGGGATACGCAGTATTTT. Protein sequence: CAWTMIGLERDTQYF.

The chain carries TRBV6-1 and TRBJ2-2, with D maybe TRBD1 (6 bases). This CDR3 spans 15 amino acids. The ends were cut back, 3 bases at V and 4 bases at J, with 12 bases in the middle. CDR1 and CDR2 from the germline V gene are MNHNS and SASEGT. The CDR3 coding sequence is TGTGCCAGCAGTGACCCGGGACACGTCACCGGGGAGCTGTTTTTT. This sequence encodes CASSDPGHVTGELFF.

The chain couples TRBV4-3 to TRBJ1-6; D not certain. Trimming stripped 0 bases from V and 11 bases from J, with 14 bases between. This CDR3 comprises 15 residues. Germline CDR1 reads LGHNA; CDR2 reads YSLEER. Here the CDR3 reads CASSQDWIPGAPLHF. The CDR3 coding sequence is TGCGCCAGCAGCCAAGATTGGATACCCGGGGCACCCCTCCACTTT.

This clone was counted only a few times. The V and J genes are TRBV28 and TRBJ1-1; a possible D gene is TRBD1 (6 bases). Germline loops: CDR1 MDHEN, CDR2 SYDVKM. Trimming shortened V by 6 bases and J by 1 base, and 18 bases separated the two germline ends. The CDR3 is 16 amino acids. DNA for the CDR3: TGTGCCAGCAGCACCGTCGGACAGCATGGGAACACTGAAGCTTTCTTT. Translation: CASSTVGQHGNTEAFF.

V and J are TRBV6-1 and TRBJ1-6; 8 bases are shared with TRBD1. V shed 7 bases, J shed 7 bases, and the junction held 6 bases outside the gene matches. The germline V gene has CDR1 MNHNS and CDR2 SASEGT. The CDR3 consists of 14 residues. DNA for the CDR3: TGTGCCAGCACTTTGGACAGGGAGAATTCACCCCTCCACTTT. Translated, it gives CASTLDRENSPLHF.

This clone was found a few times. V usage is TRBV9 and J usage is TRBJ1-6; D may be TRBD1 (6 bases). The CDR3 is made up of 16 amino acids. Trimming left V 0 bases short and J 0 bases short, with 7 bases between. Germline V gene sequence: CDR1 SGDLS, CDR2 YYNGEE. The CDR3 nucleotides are TGTGCCAGCAGCGTAGGAGGGGGCTCCTATAATTCACCCCTCCACTTT. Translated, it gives CASSVGGGSYNSPLHF.

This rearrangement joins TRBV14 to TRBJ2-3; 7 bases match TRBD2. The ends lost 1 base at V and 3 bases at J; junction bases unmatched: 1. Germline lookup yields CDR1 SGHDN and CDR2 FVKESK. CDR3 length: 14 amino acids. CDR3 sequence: CASSQGLATDTQYF. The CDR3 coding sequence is TGTGCCAGCAGCCAAGGACTAGCAACAGATACGCAGTATTTT.